These 9 T cell receptor beta chains share one sample of origin, sequenced in a study of blood T cell repertoires in COVID-19. Sequenced by immunoSEQ multiplex PCR; TCRdb stores in-frame clones only, minus some. This sample has about 350,000 clones, with approximately 84% found just once. Sample: PBMCs or T cells enriched from blood (not recorded which). These receptor sequences come from a woman in her 30s who had recovered from COVID-19.

CDR3 loop: CATNQGANEKLFF. The DNA of the CDR3 is TGTGCCACCAACCAGGGGGCTAATGAAAAACTGTTTTTT. The chain recombines TRBV25-1 with TRBJ1-4, with 7 bases aligning to TRBD1. Trimming cost V 10 bases and J 3 bases; bases outside gene matches: 5. Germline loops: CDR1 MGHDK, CDR2 SYGVNS. The CDR3 is made up of 13 amino acids.

This chain connects TRBV5-5 to TRBJ2-7; the match to TRBD1 covers 10 bases. The ends lost 3 bases at V and 1 base at J; junction bases unmatched: 7. CDR3 length equals 16 residues. The V gene's germline CDR1 is SGHKS and CDR2 YYEKEE (reference sequence). The CDR3 sequence: CASSSGWDRGSYEQYF. The CDR3, as DNA: TGTGCCAGCAGCTCTGGGTGGGACAGGGGATCCTACGAGCAGTACTTC. The full variable domain, with the rest looked up from reference TRBV5-5 and TRBJ2-7, is DAGVTQSPTHLIKTRGQQVTLRCSPISGHKSVSWYQQVLGQGPQFIFQYYEKEERGRGNFPDRFSARQFPNYSSELNVNALLLGDSALYLCASSSGWDRGSYEQYFGPGTRLTVT.

The rearrangement links TRBV19 to TRBJ2-2; 7 nucleotides align to TRBD1. V shed 8 bases, J shed 0 bases, and the junction held 9 bases outside the gene matches. Germline V gene sequence: CDR1 LNHDA, CDR2 SQIVND (reference sequence). This CDR3 has 16 amino acids. The CDR3 DNA follows: TGTGCCAGTTTGACAGGGTTCACTACGAACACCGGGGAGCTGTTTTTT. Translation: CASLTGFTTNTGELFF.

This sequence joins TRBV27 and TRBJ2-1; no clear D gene. Per the germline V gene, CDR1 is MNHEY and CDR2 is SMNVEV (reference sequence). CDR3 length: 12 residues. Trimming removed 5 bases from V and 16 bases from J, with 18 bases in between. The CDR3 sequence: CASSLGARNLFF. The CDR3 DNA sequence: TGTGCCAGCAGTCTAGGCGCCCGTAACCTCTTCTTC.

V usage is TRBV19 and J usage is TRBJ2-7; 9 bases map to TRBD1. The V gene's germline CDR1 is LNHDA and CDR2 SQIVND (reference sequence). V shed 5 bases, J shed 1 base, and the junction held 6 bases outside the gene matches. This CDR3 region has 15 residues. DNA for the CDR3: TGTGCCAGTAGTTTAGCCGGGACAGGGTCCTACGAGCAGTACTTC. As protein: CASSLAGTGSYEQYF.

The gene calls are TRBV28 and TRBJ2-7, with 7 positions matching TRBD2. The CDR3 runs to 13 residues. The germline CDR1 and CDR2 sequences are MDHEN and SYDVKM. Trimming took 3 bases from V and 9 from J; bases not matched to a gene: 8. The CDR3 DNA sequence: TGTGCCAGCAGTTTTGTGGGAGGGCGGGGGCAGTACTTC. Translation: CASSFVGGRGQYF.

This sequence joins TRBV2 and TRBJ2-2; D unresolved. CDR1 is SNHLY, CDR2 FYNNEI, per germline. The CDR3 extends over 14 amino acids. Trimming stripped 3 bases from V and 8 bases from J, with 13 bases between. CDR3 residues: CASSEVPRVGELFF. The CDR3, as DNA: TGTGCCAGCAGTGAGGTCCCGCGTGTTGGGGAGCTGTTTTTT.

This clone was counted once. The junction and the germline gene differ at one end; a read error may be behind it. V is TRBV2 and J is TRBJ1-4; D is ambiguous. The CDR3 runs to 13 residues. Germline assignment: CDR1 SNHLY and CDR2 FYNNEI. CDR3: CASIEILNEKLFF. Here the CDR3 DNA reads TGTGCCAGCATTGAAATCCTAAATGAAAAACTGTTTTTT. Drawing the rest from reference TRBV2 and TRBJ1-4, the complete variable domain is EPEVTQTPSHQVTQMGQEVILRCVPISNHLYFYWYRQILGQKVEFLVSFYNNEISEKSEIFDDQFSVERPDGSNFTLKIRSTKLEDSAMYFCASIEILNEKLFFGSGTQLSVL.

This clone has a single count. The chain carries TRBV7-2 and TRBJ1-5; 9 bases agree with TRBD1. The V gene end was trimmed by 2 bases and the J gene end by 4 bases; junction bases not matched to a gene: 6. The CDR3 has 16 residues. In germline, CDR1 is SGHTA, CDR2 FQGNSA. The CDR3 bases are TGTGCCAGCAGCTTACCGTCGGGACAGGGAAATCAGCCCCAGCATTTT. Translating it yields CASSLPSGQGNQPQHF. The full variable domain, its missing parts supplied by reference TRBV7-2 and TRBJ1-5, is GAGVSQSPSNKVTEKGKDVELRCDPISGHTALYWYRQSLGQGLEFLIYFQGNSAPDKSGLPSDRFSAERTGGSVSTLTIQRTQQEDSAVYLCASSLPSGQGNQPQHFGDGTRLSIL.